The rows below give T cell receptor beta chains drawn from one sample of a study of T cell responses to AZD1222 COVID-19 vaccine. Assay: immunoSEQ multiplex PCR; the TCRdb copy retains only in-frame clones and omits some. The sample includes under 150,000 clones, about 85% of them seen just once. The material was peripheral blood, obtained on day 0 of AZD1222 vaccination. The origin of the receptors is an adult in good health. Each CDR3 is given with its conserved first and last residue.

TRBV10-3 | CAISESSSGTYYEQYF
TRBV10-3 | CAISESTQANTGELFF
TRBV15 | CARPRGTVGNTIYF
TRBV29-1 | CSVDYGGTTDTQYF
TRBV27 | CATTRWADRGDGYTF
TRBV6-6 | CAIGTKGTGSTDTQYF
TRBV3-1/TRBV3-2 | CASSQGLPSGAHNEQFF
TRBV5-1 | CASSFTAQETQYF
TRBV15 | CATSPRGSGPGEEYF
TRBV6-5 | CASSRGQGSNQPQHF
TRBV2 | CASSVVDTGELFF
TRBV30 | CAWSSKGHRDINQPQHF
TRBV28 | CASSLRTGGARDTQYF
TRBV2 | CASTGSYEQYF
TRBV27 | CASSYTPQTYNEQFF
TRBV11-2 | CASSSGHWAFF
TRBV14 | CASSQTSTGELFF
TRBV24-1 | CATSDQGQYTGELFF
TRBV5-4 | CASSTPHGGFDEQFF
TRBV5-1 | CASSFQGEGKAFF
TRBV6-5 | CASNGLTGSGYEQYF
TRBV5-4 | CASSLTGANNEQFF
TRBV6-5 | CASTNVGYGYTF
TRBV5-4 | CASSSQGPPYEQYF
TRBV27 | CASSLSRKSSYEQYF
TRBV6-5 | CASSSITQPQHF
TRBV11-1 | CASSFLAVLGEQYF
TRBV2 | CASSGTGGGQPQHF
TRBV30 | CAWAGGDIQYF
TRBV5-5 | CASSRAGNYGYTF
TRBV3-1/TRBV3-2 | CASSQRAGGGTDTQYF
TRBV19 | CASSILPGAGNTIYF
TRBV28 | CASMSLMRELFF
TRBV28 | CASSLVQGRNQPQHF
TRBV7-3 | CASSALGPNTEAFF
TRBV12-5 | CASGFREQYF
TRBV19 | CASSQLASNTDTQYF
TRBV9 | CASSAGPKGYEQYF
TRBV28 | CATSGAVSSLGQYF
TRBV23-1 | CASSQGPRCEQYF
TRBV20-1 | CSAKQAYEQYF
TRBV12-3/TRBV12-4 | CASSTGSRREQYF
TRBV3-1/TRBV3-2 | CASSQVGYTGELFF
TRBV11-2 | CASSLTGGPGNTIYF
TRBV10-2 | CASSGGQGAGSGNTIYF
TRBV28 | CASSLLVAGGQGQYF